This is a list of T cell receptor beta chains from one sample in a study of T cells expressing NK-cell markers. TCRdb re-called the 5' RACE reads, yielding one record per CDR3 amino acid sequence without DNA. The sample table sets out over 150,000 distinct CDR3 sequences. The sequenced sample was blood T cells: a sorted CD56 or NKG2C T cell subset, CD4+ or CD8+ T cells, or bulk PBMC T cells (not recorded which). These receptors originate from a man between 18 and 69 years old in good health. Both conserved end residues are part of each CDR3. Only part of the rows carry a size: once, few, many, or a class if the clone is expanded.

size	V	J	CDR3
.	TRBV9	TRBJ2-1	CASSVATGLAINEQFF
.	TRBV20-1	TRBJ2-5	CGARPLAKETQYF
.	TRBV18	TRBJ2-7	CASSGGDSYEQYF
.	TRBV18	TRBJ2-3	CASSFYPGQGTDTQYF
.	TRBV7-9	TRBJ1-5	CASSLVFGTGSNQPQHF
.	TRBV6-1	TRBJ1-1	CASSAGQGSEAFF
.	TRBV12-3/TRBV12-4	TRBJ1-3	CASSLQGYSGNTIYF
.	TRBV23-1	TRBJ1-6	CASTRDVNSYNSPLHF
.	TRBV5-1	TRBJ2-3	CASSPMQGAYTTDTQYF
.	TRBV6-6	TRBJ2-2	CASYVPNTGELFF
medium-sized	TRBV20-1	TRBJ1-2	CSARDYIGTATNYGYTF
.	TRBV6-2/TRBV6-3	TRBJ2-3	CASSYGLSAPDTQYF
.	TRBV6-1	TRBJ2-6	CASSEVGGSGANVLTF
.	TRBV5-1	TRBJ2-3	CASSLSGTGTDTQYF
.	TRBV12-3/TRBV12-4	TRBJ1-2	CASTQGQASGYTF
.	TRBV27	TRBJ2-1	CASSSDGPYNEQFF
.	TRBV7-8	TRBJ1-2	CASNHPGQASDGYTF
.	TRBV2	TRBJ1-2	CASSDGQATLLNYGYTF
.	TRBV20-1	TRBJ2-2	CSATTTGSGELFF
.	TRBV20-1	TRBJ2-5	CSARTYLVPSDRAETQYF
.	TRBV7-9	TRBJ2-7	CASSDSSYEQYF
.	TRBV7-9	TRBJ2-7	CASRTTSSEQYF
.	TRBV28	TRBJ2-2	CASSPRPDSGLNTGELFF
.	TRBV27	TRBJ1-5	CASSPSVLRQPQHF
.	TRBV7-2	TRBJ1-1	CASSLVPGGEAFF
.	TRBV24-1	TRBJ2-6	CATSDLQSRRGSGANVLTF
.	TRBV7-7	TRBJ2-3	CASSLGVRGGQDTQYF
.	TRBV3-1	TRBJ2-3	CASSRTGLGTDTQYF
.	TRBV6-1	TRBJ2-5	CASSRPGQETQYF
.	TRBV3-1	TRBJ2-1	CASSSRTSGAHEQFF
.	TRBV28	TRBJ1-2	CASSFPGTGGGYTF
.	TRBV28	TRBJ2-2	CARRIQKRTSSKSGELFF
.	TRBV3-1	TRBJ1-3	CASSQVGASGNTIYF
.	TRBV12-3/TRBV12-4	TRBJ2-7	CASRTGHSYEQYF
.	TRBV7-9	TRBJ2-1	CASSQATGGPDGEQFF
.	TRBV9	TRBJ2-3	CASSPLRLAGEDTQYF
.	TRBV6-5	TRBJ1-6	CASSYSLNSPLHF
.	TRBV11-2	TRBJ2-5	CASSNRDREIGETQYF
.	TRBV28	TRBJ1-5	CASRGTGSDQPQHF
.	TRBV25-1	TRBJ2-1	CASSTQTRANEQFF
.	TRBV3-1	TRBJ1-3	CASSSTAGENTIYF
.	TRBV2	TRBJ2-7	CASSEPQLVYEQYF